This T cell receptor (beta chain) stems from a study of shared clonotypes between healthy human individuals. The overall study: Each donor's CD4 naive and CD4 memory cells filled three plates apiece, CD8 naive two, and CD8 memory one. Study-level points and caveats: The study's rarefaction showed incomplete sorted-subset sequencing despite large depth.

About this clone itself: As yet, its antigen is unknown.

The test was conducted at deep level. Clones were sequenced by immunoSEQ multiplex PCR, and TCRdb holds only the in-frame ones, with some missing. The sample holds roughly 700,000 clones, approximately 74% seen once. This CDR3 has 13 residues. Deletions cut 2 bases from V and 5 bases from J, with 10 bases between. CDR1 and CDR2 (germline): MGHRA, YSYEKL. The TCR originated in a woman in her 30s in good health. Material: memory CD4+ T cells sorted from blood. Stated subset: CD45RA-negative fraction. The chain links TRBV4-1 to TRBJ2-7; D may be TRBD1 or TRBD2 (5 bases each). CDR3 bases: TGCGCCAGCAGCCAACCTGGGACCCACGAGCAGTACTTC. Protein sequence: CASSQPGTHEQYF.